The T cell receptor (beta chain) described here comes from a study of beta chain features in type 1 diabetes. This CDR3 has 16 residues. Trimming cost V 3 bases and J 0 bases, with 12 bases left between them. Germline V gives CDR1 KGHSH, CDR2 LQKENI. As every portion of the isolated RNA was reverse transcribed, the sequencing read expressed TCRB transcripts. Measured with immunoSEQ multiplex PCR; TCRdb has only the in-frame clones, and not every one. Of about 240,000 clones detected, about 25% appear once; the ten largest clones hold 4%. The gene calls are TRBV18 and TRBJ1-3; maybe TRBD1 (5 bases). The origin of this receptor is a man aged 25-45 years in good health. Sample: central memory CD4+ T cells from blood. CDR3 nucleotides: TGTGCCAGCTCACCGATTGGGACGGACTCTGGAAACACCATATATTTT. Translation: CASSPIGTDSGNTIYF. The whole variable domain, remainder taken from reference TRBV18 and TRBJ1-3, is NAGVMQNPRHLVRRRGQEARLRCSPMKGHSHVYWYRQLPEEGLKFMVYLQKENIIDESGMPKERFSAEFPKEGPSILRIQQVVRGDSAAYFCASSPIGTDSGNTIYFGEGSWLTVV.